This T cell receptor (beta chain) emerged from a study of blood T cell repertoires in COVID-19. The authors' processing: From reference gene primer amplification, estimates of nucleated cell counts were derived. Repertoires were generated with immunoSEQ multiplex PCR, while TCRdb's copy carries only in-frame clones and drops some. V, J and clone size derive from that table, while D and trimming were established from the DNA sequence. The sample carries about 480,000 clones, approximately 86% recorded once. CDR3 length: 15 residues. The germline V gene has CDR1 KGHDR and CDR2 SFDVKD. The V and J ends lost 9 bases and 2 bases, in that order; junction bases with no gene match: 4.

This receptor was identified in a woman aged 60-70 years who had recovered from COVID-19. Input material: PBMCs or T cells enriched from blood (not recorded which). The chain recombines TRBV24-1 with TRBJ1-5; 12 bases agree with TRBD1. CDR3 in amino acids: CATGTGGRGNQPQHF. The CDR3, as DNA: TGTGCCACCGGGACAGGGGGCAGGGGCAATCAGCCCCAGCATTTT.